This T cell receptor beta chain was identified in a study of CD8+ T cells in alopecia areata. Study at large: Treated patients swallowed 5 to 10 mg of oral tofacitinib twice daily.

Looked up from germline, CDR1 is PRHDT and CDR2 is FYEKMQ (reference sequence). V trimming: 5 bases; J trimming: 3 bases; junction bases outside the gene matches: 5. The CDR3 is 16 amino acids. Noted treatment: oral pan-JAK inhibitor, 5-10 mg twice daily. This clone was counted a few times. Antigen unknown. TCR sequencing used cDNA made by reverse transcription of extracted RNA. The repertoire was sequenced with immunoSEQ multiplex PCR; TCRdb's copy has only in-frame clones and lacks some. The table records about 74,000 clones, about 30% of them present only once. General study findings and limits: Tofacitinib significantly lowered scalp clonality and expanded CD8+ clones among the top 100. Scalp data also include sequences from resident alphabeta T cells of normal skin.

The specimen comprised CD8+ T cells sorted from blood, sampled at week 4, from a patient treated with tofacitinib. The clonotype was recovered from a human donor with alopecia areata. The chain uses TRBV13 and TRBJ2-2, with 11 bases lining up with TRBD2. The chain's CDR3 is CASSGPGLADTGELFF. DNA for the CDR3: TGTGCCAGCAGCGGACCGGGACTAGCGGACACCGGGGAGCTGTTTTTT.